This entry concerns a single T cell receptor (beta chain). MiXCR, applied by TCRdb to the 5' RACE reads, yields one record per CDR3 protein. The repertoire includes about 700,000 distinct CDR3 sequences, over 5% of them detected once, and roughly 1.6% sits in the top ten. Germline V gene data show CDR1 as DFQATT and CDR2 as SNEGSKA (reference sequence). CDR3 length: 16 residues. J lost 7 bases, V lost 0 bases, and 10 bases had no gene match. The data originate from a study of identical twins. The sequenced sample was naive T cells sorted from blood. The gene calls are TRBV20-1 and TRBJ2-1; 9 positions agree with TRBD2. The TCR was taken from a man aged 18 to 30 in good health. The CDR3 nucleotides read TGCAGTGCTAGAGATTATGGCGGGAGGGAGTGGAATGAGCAGTTCTTC. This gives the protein CSARDYGGREWNEQFF.